One and the same sample provided the 24 T cell receptor beta chains below, sequenced in a study of cytomegalovirus exposure and HLA in healthy donors. Method: immunoSEQ multiplex PCR; TCRdb's copy keeps in-frame clones and lacks some. The repertoire consists of over 150,000 clones, with approximately 86% occurring once and the leading ten covering around 22%. The sequenced material came from PBMCs. The origin of the receptors is a man aged 18 to 29 in good health and CMV-seropositive.

This chain joins TRBV27 and TRBJ2-3; possibly TRBD1 for D (5 bases). Per the germline V gene, CDR1 is MNHEY and CDR2 is SMNVEV (reference sequence). The CDR3 is made up of 14 amino acids. Trimming pared 4 bases from V and 1 base from J, leaving 9 bases between. The chain's CDR3 is CASSWGQRTDTQYF. In nucleotides, the CDR3 is TGTGCCAGCAGTTGGGGCCAACGCACAGATACGCAGTATTTT.

The chain couples TRBV9 to TRBJ2-6, with a weak D call TRBD1 (7 bases). CDR1 SGDLS and CDR2 YYNGEE come from the germline V gene. Trimming removed 2 bases from V and 0 bases from J, with 18 bases in between. This CDR3 contains 19 residues. CDR3 loop: CASSVLAGQRISGANVLTF. CDR3 in DNA: TGTGCCAGCAGCGTTCTGGCGGGACAGAGAATCTCTGGGGCCAACGTCCTGACTTTC.

This clone was observed a handful of times. V gene TRBV7-2 combines with J gene TRBJ1-5, with D maybe TRBD1 (5 bases). V lost 1 base and J lost 2, with 6 bases in between. Per germline, CDR1 SGHTA and CDR2 FQGNSA. This CDR3 has 14 amino acids. The CDR3 reads CASSLGRGNQPQHF. Here the CDR3 DNA reads TGTGCCAGCAGCTTAGGCAGGGGCAATCAGCCCCAGCATTTT.

This clone was seen only once. At one end, the junction sequence differs from germline, possibly due to a read error. V gene TRBV11-3 combines with J gene TRBJ2-3; 10 nucleotides line up with TRBD1. Germline CDR1 and CDR2: SGHNT and YENEEA. The CDR3 runs to 14 residues. The CDR3, as DNA: TGTGCCAGCAGCTCCCCGGGACAGGGGTTCGCCAGCGGTTTT. It encodes CASSSPGQGFASGF.

Points on this clone: Other nucleotide sequences from this sample produce the same CDR3. This chain uses TRBV27 with TRBJ2-7, with TRBD1 identical over 7 bases. This CDR3 has 13 amino acids. The germline CDR1 and CDR2 sequences are MNHEY and SMNVEV (reference sequence). The ends lost 5 bases at V and 0 bases at J; junction bases unmatched: 1. The CDR3 here is CASSRDSSYEQYF. The CDR3 DNA is TGTGCCAGCAGTCGGGACAGCTCCTACGAGCAGTACTTC.

The chain links TRBV2 to TRBJ1-4, with 8 bases identical to TRBD1. Germline CDR1 reads SNHLY; CDR2 reads FYNNEI. V was clipped by 1 base and J by 7 bases; unmatched bases: 5. This CDR3 is 15 amino acids long. The CDR3 DNA reads TGTGCCAGCAGTGAAGGCCAGGGGGCCCGTGAAAAACTGTTTTTT. This sequence encodes CASSEGQGAREKLFF.

In this sample, this clone turned up many times. The chain combines TRBV9 with TRBJ2-2; 8 bases are shared with TRBD2. V lost 4 bases to trimming and J lost 9 bases; unmatched junction nucleotides: 17. The CDR3 runs to 17 residues. Germline CDR1 is SGDLS and CDR2 is YYNGEE. The CDR3 here is CASSTRGSGSGDRELFF. CDR3 coding DNA: TGTGCCAGCAGCACCCGTGGGAGCGGGAGCGGGGACCGGGAGCTGTTTTTT. Looking up the rest from reference TRBV9 and TRBJ2-2 gives the full variable domain: DSGVTQTPKHLITATGQRVTLRCSPRSGDLSVYWYQQSLDQGLQFLIQYYNGEERAKGNILERFSAQQFPDLHSELNLSSLELGDSALYFCASSTRGSGSGDRELFFGEGSRLTVL.

J is TRBJ2-7 and V is TRBV4-3; 7 bases are a match to TRBD1. CDR1 is LGHNA and CDR2 is YSLEER in the germline V gene. Trimming cost V 4 bases and J 1 base; bases outside gene matches: 7. This CDR3 region has 15 residues. DNA for the CDR3: TGCGCCAGCAGCCCCTGGACAGGCGTGTCCTACGAGCAGTACTTC. It translates to CASSPWTGVSYEQYF.

The rearrangement links TRBV4-3 to TRBJ2-7; TRBD1 might be the D (6 bases). This CDR3 contains 16 residues. Per the germline V gene, CDR1 is LGHNA and CDR2 is YSLEER. V shed 0 bases and J shed 2 bases, with 14 bases lying between them. The CDR3 here is CASSQDTRGNPYEQYF. The CDR3 DNA reads as TGCGCCAGCAGCCAAGATACCAGGGGAAATCCCTACGAGCAGTACTTC.

The V call is TRBV4-3, the J call TRBJ1-4; tentative D call: TRBD1 (5 bases). This CDR3 has 17 residues. In germline, CDR1 is LGHNA, CDR2 YSLEER. V lost 0 bases, J lost 3 bases, and 14 bases lay in between. CDR3 in amino acids: CASSQDFRVSANEKLFF. Here the CDR3 DNA reads TGCGCCAGCAGCCAAGACTTCAGGGTTTCAGCTAATGAAAAACTGTTTTTT.

The rearrangement links TRBV6-1 to TRBJ1-1; maybe TRBD1 (5 bases). The CDR3 totals 15 residues. V lost 7 bases to trimming and J lost 5 bases, with 20 bases between them. From germline, CDR1 is MNHNS and CDR2 SASEGT. The CDR3, as DNA: TGTGCCAGCATACTCACAGGAAGTATGTTAACTGAAGCTTTCTTT. It yields the protein CASILTGSMLTEAFF.

The chain uses TRBV11-2 and TRBJ2-7, with 13 bases that match TRBD2. V trimming: 5 bases; J trimming: 5 bases; junction bases outside the gene matches: 18. Germline lookup yields CDR1 SGHAT and CDR2 FQNNGV. The CDR3 sequence is 19 residues long. This CDR3 reads CASSLPRMGLAGNPHEQYF. CDR3 in DNA: TGTGCCAGCAGCCTACCACGGATGGGACTAGCGGGAAACCCCCACGAGCAGTACTTC.

CDR3 residues: CASSQEWAGGNTGELFF. The DNA of the CDR3 is TGCGCCAGCAGCCAAGAGTGGGCGGGGGGTAACACCGGGGAGCTGTTTTTT. The chain links TRBV4-1 to TRBJ2-2; 8 bases line up with TRBD2. Trimming took 0 bases from V and 2 from J; bases not matched to a gene: 5. This CDR3 comprises 17 residues. Germline CDR1 MGHRA, CDR2 YSYEKL.

This clone has only a few counts. V gene TRBV4-3 combines with J gene TRBJ2-1; a possible D gene is TRBD2 (6 bases). The V end lost 2 bases, the J end lost 2 bases, and 22 bases lay between the germline ends. This CDR3 has 19 amino acids. Per germline, CDR1 LGHNA and CDR2 YSLEER. The CDR3 reads CASSQKPAAIAETYNEQFF. The CDR3 DNA follows: TGCGCCAGCAGCCAAAAACCGGCTGCAATAGCGGAGACCTACAATGAGCAGTTCTTC.

This chain connects TRBV4-3 to TRBJ1-2; TRBD1 aligns across 7 bases. The length of the CDR3 is 17 residues. Trimming took 4 bases from V and 3 from J; bases not matched to a gene: 14. Germline V CDR1 and CDR2: LGHNA, YSLEER. The CDR3 loop reads CASSRGIDREMHYGYTF. The DNA of the CDR3 is TGCGCCAGCAGCCGCGGCATAGACAGGGAGATGCACTATGGCTACACCTTC.

The chain uses TRBV27 and TRBJ2-7; 10 bases fit TRBD2. J was trimmed by 6 bases and V by 3 bases; bases with no gene match: 5. This CDR3 has 14 residues. CDR1 is MNHEY and CDR2 is SMNVEV in the germline V gene (reference sequence). The CDR3 nucleotides are TGTGCCAGCAGTTTTCTAGCGGGAGAGGGCGAGCAGTACTTC. Residues: CASSFLAGEGEQYF.

The genes are TRBV19 and TRBJ2-7, with 8 bases aligning to TRBD1. V was pared by 3 bases and J by 3 bases, with 4 bases of the junction left unmatched. The CDR3 loop spans 14 amino acids. Per the germline V gene, CDR1 is LNHDA and CDR2 is SQIVND (reference sequence). The CDR3 region has the DNA TGTGCCAGTAGTATTACAGGGGGTGGCTACGAGCAGTACTTC. Protein product: CASSITGGGYEQYF.

CDR3 protein: CASSFGGDKYTQYF. CDR3 sequence (DNA): TGTGCCAGCAGCTTTGGCGGAGATAAATATACGCAGTATTTT. The chain carries TRBV7-2 and TRBJ2-3; no clear D gene. The CDR3 is 14 amino acids. Germline loops: CDR1 SGHTA, CDR2 FQGNSA. Trimming removed 3 bases from V and 7 bases from J, with 14 bases in between.

The V call is TRBV30, the J call TRBJ2-1, with 13 bases matching TRBD2. The CDR3 runs to 15 residues. With 3 bases clipped from V and 6 bases from J, the junction kept 5 bases outside the gene matches. Germline V gene lookup returns CDR1 GTSNPN and CDR2 SVGIG (reference sequence). DNA of the CDR3: TGTGCCTGGAGACTGACTAGCGGGAGGTTCAATGAGCAGTTCTTC. Translated, it gives CAWRLTSGRFNEQFF. The full variable domain, with the rest looked up from reference TRBV30 and TRBJ2-1, is SQTIHQWPATLVQPVGSPLSLECTVEGTSNPNLYWYRQAAGRGLQLLFYSVGIGQISSEVPQNLSASRPQDRQFILSSKKLLLSDSGFYLCAWRLTSGRFNEQFFGPGTRLTVL.

The chain has TRBV6-5 and TRBJ2-5, with a weak D call TRBD1 (5 bases). This CDR3 is 13 amino acids long. Trimming pared 2 bases from V and 5 bases from J, leaving 9 bases between. Germline V CDR1 and CDR2: MNHEY, SVGAGI. The CDR3 sequence: CASSYGAGETQYF. The CDR3 DNA reads as TGTGCCAGCAGTTACGGTGCAGGGGAGACCCAGTACTTC.

The chain uses TRBV4-1 and TRBJ2-1; TRBD2 might be the D (7 bases). This CDR3 spans 16 amino acids. CDR1 MGHRA and CDR2 YSYEKL come from the germline V gene. The ends were cut back, 0 bases at V and 6 bases at J, with 15 bases in the middle. Here the CDR3 reads CASSQDMAGAINEQFF. As DNA, the CDR3 is TGCGCCAGCAGCCAAGATATGGCGGGGGCCATCAATGAGCAGTTCTTC.

This clone occurred once. The chain couples TRBV10-3 to TRBJ2-2; 8 nucleotides agree with TRBD2. The V gene's germline CDR1 is ENHRY and CDR2 SYGVKD. The CDR3 loop spans 15 amino acids. V dropped 9 bases and J dropped 5; count of bases not matched to a gene: 11. Here the CDR3 DNA reads TGTGCCATTGGCCAGGCGGGAGGTTCGACCGGGGAGCTGTTTTTT. Residues: CAIGQAGGSTGELFF.

The V call is TRBV5-6, the J call TRBJ2-7, with TRBD2 identical over 9 bases. The CDR3 spans 15 residues. J lost 3 bases, V lost 2 bases, and 6 bases had no gene match. Germline CDR1 reads SGHDT; CDR2 reads YYEEEE. This CDR3 is CASSFSSGGHYEQYF. CDR3 bases: TGTGCCAGCAGCTTTTCGAGCGGGGGGCACTACGAGCAGTACTTC. The whole variable domain, filled in from reference TRBV5-6 and TRBJ2-7, reads DAGVTQSPTHLIKTRGQQVTLRCSPKSGHDTVSWYQQALGQGPQFIFQYYEEEERQRGNFPDRFSGHQFPNYSSELNVNALLLGDSALYLCASSFSSGGHYEQYFGPGTRLTVT.

The rearrangement joins TRBV30 to TRBJ2-3, with 11 bases aligning to TRBD2. The J segment lost 1 base and the V segment lost 7 bases, leaving 7 bases of the junction unmatched. The CDR3 sequence is 15 residues long. The germline V gene has CDR1 GTSNPN and CDR2 SVGIG (reference sequence). Here the CDR3 reads CAFSPLAGGTDTQYF. In nucleotides, the CDR3 is TGTGCCTTCTCCCCACTAGCGGGAGGCACAGATACGCAGTATTTT.